Presented here are 24 T cell receptor beta chains from one specimen sequenced in a study of blood T cell repertoires in COVID-19. Clones were sequenced by immunoSEQ multiplex PCR, and TCRdb holds only the in-frame ones, with some missing. The sample shows roughly 97,000 clones, roughly 91% of them seen only once. Sequencing was done on a sample of peripheral blood. These TCRs come from a human donor in a cohort sampled during active COVID-19.

The chain has TRBV19 and TRBJ2-7; D remains unclear. V was shortened by 1 base and J by 5 bases, with 9 bases between the two germline ends. The germline gives CDR1 LNHDA, CDR2 SQIVND (reference sequence). The CDR3 is made up of 13 amino acids. This CDR3 reads CASSIVRGNEQYF. The CDR3 DNA is TGTGCCAGTAGTATAGTTAGAGGCAACGAGCAGTACTTC. The variable domain in full, with the rest retrieved from reference TRBV19 and TRBJ2-7, is DGGITQSPKYLFRKEGQNVTLSCEQNLNHDAMYWYRQDPGQGLRLIYYSQIVNDFQKGDIAEGYSVSREKKESFPLTVTSAQKNPTAFYLCASSIVRGNEQYFGPGTRLTVT.

J is TRBJ1-1 and V is TRBV5-4; D gene uncertain. Trimming took off 4 bases at V and 1 base at J, with 8 bases between the two ends. CDR1 is SGHNT, CDR2 YYREEE, per germline (reference sequence). This CDR3 comprises 13 residues. Here the CDR3 DNA reads TGTGCCAGCAGCCACCCGGGGAACACTGAAGCTTTCTTT. This sequence encodes CASSHPGNTEAFF.

The rearrangement joins TRBV19 to TRBJ2-2; no firm D call. V was clipped by 5 bases and J by 2 bases, with 18 bases between them. From germline, CDR1 is LNHDA and CDR2 SQIVND (reference sequence). The CDR3 contains 17 residues. The CDR3 region has the DNA TGTGCCAGTAGTCATCCATCATGGAGAGGAAACACCGGGGAGCTGTTTTTT. Amino acids: CASSHPSWRGNTGELFF.

The rearrangement uses TRBV7-9 and TRBJ1-6; 7 nucleotides agree with TRBD1. CDR3 length: 14 residues. Losses at the gene ends were 4 bases for V and 8 bases for J; bases not matched to a gene: 5. Looked up from germline, CDR1 is SEHNR and CDR2 is FQNEAQ (reference sequence). CDR3 sequence (DNA): TGTGCCAGCAGCTCCGGGACAGCGCATTCACCCCTCCACTTT. Residues: CASSSGTAHSPLHF.

The chain couples TRBV24-1 to TRBJ2-3; TRBD1 aligns across 8 bases. This CDR3 has 15 residues. Trimming cost V 4 bases and J 2 bases; bases outside gene matches: 4. Germline assignment: CDR1 KGHDR and CDR2 SFDVKD. CDR3: CATSDPTGATDTQYF. The DNA of the CDR3 is TGTGCCACCAGTGACCCGACAGGGGCCACAGATACGCAGTATTTT.

This clone was counted once. V gene TRBV19 combines with J gene TRBJ2-7, with 7 bases lining up with TRBD1. The CDR3 contains 15 residues. CDR1 and CDR2 (germline): LNHDA, SQIVND (reference sequence). Germline trimming cut 5 bases from V and 3 bases from J; bases unmatched to any gene: 10. This chain's CDR3 is CASSGPRTGRYEQYF. In DNA, the CDR3 is TGTGCCAGTAGTGGCCCGAGGACAGGCCGCTACGAGCAGTACTTC.

The genes are TRBV29-1 and TRBJ1-2; D is perhaps TRBD1 (5 bases). CDR1 and CDR2 from the germline V gene are SQVTM and ANQGSEA. Trimming left V 5 bases short and J 4 bases short, with 11 bases between. This CDR3 comprises 12 residues. CDR3 amino acids: CSVYDRAYGYTF. CDR3 coding DNA: TGCAGCGTTTACGACAGAGCCTATGGCTACACCTTC. Supplemented by reference TRBV29-1 and TRBJ1-2, the full variable domain reads SAVISQKPSRDICQRGTSLTIQCQVDSQVTMMFWYRQQPGQSLTLIATANQGSEATYESGFVIDKFPISRPNLTFSTLTVSNMSPEDSSIYLCSVYDRAYGYTFGSGTRLTVV.

The chain has TRBV28 and TRBJ2-1; D is unclear. The CDR3 runs to 14 residues. Trimming cost V 3 bases and J 1 base, with 7 bases left between them. Per the germline V gene, CDR1 is MDHEN and CDR2 is SYDVKM. The CDR3 loop is CASSFYGSYNEQFF. Written as DNA, the CDR3 is TGTGCCAGCAGTTTTTACGGTTCCTACAATGAGCAGTTCTTC.

The V and J genes are TRBV4-3 and TRBJ2-5; D remains ambiguous. V dropped 0 bases and J dropped 5 bases, with 13 bases sitting between them. The CDR3 runs to 15 residues. Germline values: CDR1 LGHNA, CDR2 YSLEER. The DNA for the CDR3 is TGCGCCAGCAGCCAAGATTTGGCTGTCGGGGAGACCCAGTACTTC. Protein: CASSQDLAVGETQYF.

The chain couples TRBV27 to TRBJ2-2; D is perhaps TRBD1 (7 bases). The CDR3 is 17 residues long. Trimming stripped 8 bases from V and 5 bases from J, with 24 bases between. The germline V gene has CDR1 MNHEY and CDR2 SMNVEV (reference sequence). The chain's CDR3 is CASSYYWPGGGTGELFF. CDR3 DNA: TGTGCCAGCTCCTACTACTGGCCAGGGGGAGGTACCGGGGAGCTGTTTTTT.

The CDR3 coding sequence is TGTGCCAGCAGCCCAACGGCGGGAACTACCCTCAAAGAGACCCAGTACTTC. Translating gives CASSPTAGTTLKETQYF. V gene TRBV7-9 combines with J gene TRBJ2-5; D may be TRBD2 (6 bases). The V end lost 5 bases, the J end lost 3 bases, and 22 bases lay between the germline ends. The germline V gene encodes CDR1 SEHNR and CDR2 FQNEAQ (reference sequence). CDR3 size: 17 residues.

The V call is TRBV3-1 (or the pseudogene TRBV3-2), the J call TRBJ1-6, with a tentative D call TRBD1 (6 bases). With 1 base removed from V and 7 bases from J, the gap between germline ends came to 23 bases. Looked up from germline, CDR1 is LGHDT and CDR2 is YNNKEL (reference sequence). CDR3 length: 19 residues. The CDR3 region has the DNA TGTGCCAGCAGCCAAGCTAGGCCGGAGTCCAGGGGTCGCAATTCACCCCTCCACTTT. This sequence encodes CASSQARPESRGRNSPLHF.

The chain joins TRBV4-2 to TRBJ2-5, with 11 bases matching TRBD2. Trimming at V came to 0 bases and at J to 7 bases, leaving 4 bases not matched to a gene. Germline CDR1 is LGHNA and CDR2 is YNFKEQ. The CDR3 extends over 15 amino acids. The CDR3 nucleotides are TGTGCCAGCAGCCAAGATCTAGCGGGGGGTGGGACCCAGTACTTC. This encodes CASSQDLAGGGTQYF.

This rearrangement joins TRBV5-1 to TRBJ2-2; possible D gene TRBD2, 6 bases. Per germline, CDR1 SGHRS and CDR2 YFSETQ. CDR3 size: 16 residues. The V end lost 0 bases, the J end lost 5 bases, and 14 bases lay between the germline ends. The CDR3 spells CASSLVGGAQTGELFF. CDR3 bases: TGCGCCAGCAGCTTGGTAGGCGGGGCCCAAACCGGGGAGCTGTTTTTT.

The gene calls are TRBV15 and TRBJ2-1; D is possibly TRBD2 (6 bases). Germline CDR1 and CDR2: LNHNV and YYDKDF (reference sequence). The CDR3 totals 16 residues. V gave up 3 bases and J gave up 0 bases, with 12 bases separating them. CDR3 sequence reads: CATSRRGGISYNEQFF. The CDR3 nucleotides read TGTGCCACCAGCAGGAGGGGCGGGATCTCCTACAATGAGCAGTTCTTC. The full variable domain, its missing parts supplied by reference TRBV15 and TRBJ2-1, is DAMVIQNPRYQVTQFGKPVTLSCSQTLNHNVMYWYQQKSSQAPKLLFHYYDKDFNNEADTPDNFQSRRPNTSFCFLDIRSPGLGDTAMYLCATSRRGGISYNEQFFGPGTRLTVL.

The CDR3 loop reads CASSITSFSGDFQETQYF. The CDR3 DNA reads as TGTGCCAGCAGCATAACCTCATTCTCGGGGGATTTCCAAGAGACCCAGTACTTC. The chain couples TRBV5-6 to TRBJ2-5, with D perhaps TRBD2 (6 bases). CDR1 SGHDT and CDR2 YYEEEE come from the germline V gene. The CDR3 runs to 18 residues. V shed 4 bases and J shed 1 base, with 23 bases lying between them.

This chain links TRBV11-3 with TRBJ2-7, with a weak D call TRBD2 (6 bases). CDR3 length: 13 residues. Germline V gene data show CDR1 as SGHNT and CDR2 as YENEEA. V shed 7 bases and J shed 3 bases, with 13 bases lying between them. The chain's CDR3 is CASTRDSNYEQYF. CDR3 coding DNA: TGTGCCAGCACACGGGACTCAAACTACGAGCAGTACTTC.

The chain links TRBV29-1 to TRBJ2-1; D perhaps matches TRBD2 (5 bases). Trimming removed 7 bases at V and 3 bases at J, with 13 bases between. The length of the CDR3 is 13 residues. Per germline, CDR1 SQVTM and CDR2 ANQGSEA. For the CDR3, the DNA is TGCAGCGCCCGGGGAGAGGGCTACAATGAGCAGTTCTTC. Translating it yields CSARGEGYNEQFF.

The genes are TRBV5-1 and TRBJ1-3; D remains unclear. This CDR3 contains 14 residues. The germline gives CDR1 SGHRS, CDR2 YFSETQ. Trimming shortened V by 0 bases and J by 0 bases, and 4 bases separated the two germline ends. The CDR3 sequence is CASSLEYSGNTIYF. The CDR3 DNA reads as TGCGCCAGCAGCTTGGAATACTCTGGAAACACCATATATTTT.

J is TRBJ1-1 and V is TRBV11-3; tentatively, D is TRBD1 (5 bases). The V gene's germline CDR1 is SGHNT and CDR2 YENEEA. This CDR3 has 13 residues. Trimming cost V 2 bases and J 4 bases, with 8 bases left between them. The CDR3 region has the DNA TGTGCCAGCAGCTTACCGGGGGGCACTGAAGCTTTCTTT. It specifies CASSLPGGTEAFF.

The rearrangement links TRBV4-2 to TRBJ2-5; 8 nucleotides line up with TRBD2. CDR3 length: 17 residues. The V and J ends lost 1 base and 0 bases, in that order; junction bases with no gene match: 7. Germline values: CDR1 LGHNA, CDR2 YNFKEQ. The CDR3 region is CASSQVGGGRYQETQYF. The CDR3 nucleotides are TGTGCCAGCAGCCAAGTAGGAGGCGGGAGGTACCAAGAGACCCAGTACTTC.

The CDR3 here is CASSSQGQGWYGYTF. In DNA form, the CDR3 reads TGTGCCAGCAGCTCTCAGGGACAGGGTTGGTATGGCTACACCTTC. The chain joins TRBV7-2 to TRBJ1-2, with TRBD1 identical over 9 bases. CDR3 size: 15 residues. In germline, CDR1 is SGHTA, CDR2 FQGNSA. The ends lost 4 bases at V and 5 bases at J; junction bases unmatched: 8.

CDR3 residues: CATNQGQENEKLFF. CDR3 DNA: TGTGCCACCAACCAGGGGCAGGAGAATGAAAAACTGTTTTTT. This rearrangement joins TRBV15 to TRBJ1-4, with D possibly TRBD1 on 6 matching bases. The CDR3 contains 14 residues. Trimming removed 7 bases at V and 5 bases at J, with 14 bases between. The germline V gene has CDR1 LNHNV and CDR2 YYDKDF (reference sequence).

V usage is TRBV29-1 and J usage is TRBJ2-5; possible D gene TRBD1, 6 bases. Germline V gene data show CDR1 as SQVTM and CDR2 as ANQGSEA. This CDR3 is built from 14 residues. Trimming pared 7 bases from V and 4 bases from J, leaving 19 bases between. CDR3 region: CSADRSLHGETQYF. CDR3 in DNA: TGCAGCGCAGACAGGTCATTACACGGAGAGACCCAGTACTTC.